This T cell receptor beta chain was identified during a study of Ad26.COV2.S vaccination and SARS-CoV-2 variants. In the study overall: Ad26.COV2.S, an intramuscular injection, was given once or twice 56 days apart. Study-level results: Reported post-vaccination CD8+ and CD4+ T cell responses to spike showed substantial breadth.

Documented treatment: around 19 received Ad26.COV2.S at low or high dose, single or two shots; several received placebo; per-sample allocation not given. Samples were taken on day 63 after the first vaccine or placebo injection. As for this clone: The antigen is not known.

Profiled with immunoSEQ multiplex PCR; TCRdb holds only in-frame clones, not every one. Of 430,000 or so clones listed, around nine tenths were seen once; the top ten hold 12%. The origin of this receptor is a person between 18 and 60 years old who received the Ad26.COV2.S COVID-19 vaccine or a placebo. The specimen was peripheral blood, collected in a trial of Ad26.COV2.S vaccine versus placebo.

DNA for the CDR3: TGTGCCAGCAGTTGGGGACAGGGGTTTCCCCCACGACCAGACTACTCCTACAATGAGCAGTTCTTC. It encodes CASSWGQGFPPRPDYSYNEQFF. V usage is TRBV28 and J usage is TRBJ2-1; 10 bases agree with TRBD1. The germline V gene has CDR1 MDHEN and CDR2 SYDVKM. V shed 4 bases and J 0 bases; nucleotides not matched to a gene: 21. The CDR3 runs to 22 residues.